The rows below give T cell receptor beta chains drawn from one sample of a study of patients and donors after allogeneic stem cell transplantation. Via MiXCR, TCRdb re-called the RT-PCR reads, giving one row per CDR3 protein. The sample contains roughly 880,000 distinct CDR3 sequences, approximately 19% of which appear only once. Sequenced input: blood, either unsorted or a sorted T cell fraction (not recorded which). The receptors were gathered from a human donor who was either an allogeneic HSCT recipient or a stem cell or donor lymphocyte infusion donor (not recorded which). It is not recorded whose cells these are; they may come from a transplant donor. Both conserved end residues are part of each CDR3.

v_gene: TRBV20-1
CDR3aa: CSALRGGSTGELFF

v_gene: TRBV9
CDR3aa: CASSMNTGDGYGYTF

v_gene: TRBV7-3
CDR3aa: CASSPGGGALFF

v_gene: TRBV19
CDR3aa: CASSRPGTGYYEQYF

v_gene: TRBV9
CDR3aa: CASSAAFLAGELFF

v_gene: TRBV29-1
CDR3aa: CSVEGPAYEQYF

v_gene: TRBV12-3/TRBV12-4
CDR3aa: CASSRTGGSENTEAFF

v_gene: TRBV5-1
CDR3aa: CASSSFSTGAFYGYTF

v_gene: TRBV19
CDR3aa: CASSIWGSGAGYTF

v_gene: TRBV14
CDR3aa: CASSQLGGAPTDTQYF

v_gene: TRBV12-3/TRBV12-4
CDR3aa: CASSFQGRGRDTQYF

v_gene: TRBV12-3/TRBV12-4
CDR3aa: CASSFLGGYTF

v_gene: TRBV12-3/TRBV12-4
CDR3aa: CASSLSGPRAYEQYF

v_gene: TRBV6-1
CDR3aa: CASTGGKDQPQHF

v_gene: TRBV7-2
CDR3aa: CASSFQPISGNTIYF

v_gene: TRBV5-1
CDR3aa: CASSFRGLDRLAAFVGETQYF

v_gene: TRBV7-2
CDR3aa: CASSSSLAGDHNEQFF

v_gene: TRBV4-3
CDR3aa: CASSQGTVTNEKLFF

v_gene: TRBV5-1
CDR3aa: CASHTGPARHTEAFF

v_gene: TRBV6-5
CDR3aa: CASSYSGLAGEYGQYF

v_gene: TRBV14
CDR3aa: CASSQGVARVFEQFF

v_gene: TRBV29-1
CDR3aa: CSGYSGATNEKLFF